This T cell receptor (beta chain) was sequenced for a study of T-cell memory formation after mild COVID-19. Employing constant-segment primers, 5'RACE generated TCR alpha and TCR beta cDNA libraries bearing sample barcodes and UMIs. MiXCR, applied by TCRdb to the 5' RACE reads, yields one record per CDR3 protein. The table shows fewer than 500,000 distinct CDR3 sequences, with roughly 25% occurring only once. V lost 7 bases, J lost 5 bases, and 17 bases lay in between. The CDR3 has 14 amino acids. Germline-derived CDR1 and CDR2 are LNHDA and SQIVND (reference sequence). V and J are TRBV19 and TRBJ1-2; the D gene is possibly TRBD1 (5 bases). The sample taken for sequencing was PBMCs or a T cell subset sorted from them (not recorded which). The receptor's source is an adult woman who had mild COVID-19 (a few samples of this study predate the infection). Cell type and time point are not known. The CDR3 sequence is CASTQGDYGYGYTF. CDR3 sequence (DNA): TGTGCCAGTACCCAAGGGGATTACGGTTATGGCTACACCTTC.